The entry that follows covers one TCR beta chain sequence. What it recognizes is unknown. The CDR3 covers 14 residues. Germline CDR1 is GTSNPN and CDR2 is SVGIG (reference sequence). V was pared by 4 bases and J by 0 bases, with 10 bases between. The sample is drawn from a study of cytomegalovirus exposure and HLA in healthy donors. Study-level information: From 170 million or so T cells, an earlier analysis saw some 120 million unique TCR beta sequences.

Study-level points and caveats: Most observed TCR sequences were rare, whereas some public TCRs were detected in many donors. Apart from CMV serostatus, no immune exposure information was available. It was assumed in the presence/absence analyses that sequencing depth was roughly uniform across donors.

Primers included in the PCR were 60 Vbeta and 13 Jbeta primers. TCRdb keeps only in-frame clones here, not all; method: immunoSEQ multiplex PCR. In the table there are 150,000 to 200,000 clones, approximately 71% of which are singletons. The receptor comes from a woman aged 40 to 50 in good health and CMV-seropositive. The sequenced material came from PBMCs. V gene TRBV30 combines with J gene TRBJ1-3, with D possibly matching TRBD1 (5 bases). The chain's CDR3 is CAWNRGYSGNTIYF. The CDR3 DNA follows: TGTGCCTGGAATCGGGGGTACTCTGGAAACACCATATATTTT.